This passage covers 5 T cell receptor beta chains from one sample sequenced in a study of regulatory T cells in long-lasting Graves disease (dated by TCRdb to the early 2020s). The library was obtained by multiplex PCR. Instrument on record: Illumina HiSeq 4000. To build TCR beta libraries, CDR3 regions were amplified by Arm-PCR using iRepertoire HTBI primers. TCRdb's own reprocessing of the public reads used fastp at Q25 and MiXCR and kept productive beta chains. All rows with the same CDR3 protein become a single entry with the most common DNA and genes. The sample contains 510,000 or so distinct CDR3 sequences, about 12% of them found a single time. The ten largest clones take up about 8.9% of the sample. The time point label, as the study defines it: newly diagnosed GD, antithyroid drugs for less than 3 months. For both TCR sequencing and RNA sequencing, RNA was extracted from PBMCs using TRIzol.

The sample was also linked to a second study, of T cells in Graves' hyperthyroidism and ophthalmopathy.

The specimen was peripheral blood mononuclear cells (PBMCs), collected at new diagnosis, from a patient treated with antithyroid drugs. The receptor set was obtained from a woman aged 25-40 years with Graves disease. Donor details come from another sample of the same person, matched by shared clones.

The table lists this clonotype with many counts. V and J are TRBV6-2 or TRBV6-3 and TRBJ1-2, with 7 bases matching TRBD1. The germline gives CDR1 MNHEY, CDR2 SVGEGT. The trim removed 2 bases at V and 4 bases at J, leaving 4 bases unmatched. The CDR3 runs to 14 residues. CDR3 amino acids: CASSYRDSFYGYTF. CDR3 coding DNA: TGTGCCAGCAGTTACCGGGACAGTTTCTATGGCTACACCTTC.

This clonotype has ten or more counts. The chain's CDR3 is CASSLLGGDANTGELFF. CDR3 DNA sequence: TGTGCCAGCAGCTTACTTGGGGGGGACGCGAACACCGGGGAGCTGTTTTTT. The chain combines TRBV7-3 with TRBJ2-2; the match to TRBD2 covers 7 bases. The CDR3 consists of 17 residues. J lost 0 bases, V lost 2 bases, and 6 bases had no gene match. CDR1 and CDR2 (germline): SGHTA, FQGTGA.

This clonotype was counted between two and nine times. The chain joins TRBV19 to TRBJ1-6; D ambiguous. Germline V gene sequence: CDR1 LNHDA, CDR2 SQIVND (reference sequence). Trimming removed 5 bases at V and 2 bases at J, with 16 bases between. The CDR3 consists of 17 residues. Here the CDR3 reads CASSREGSFPYNSPLHF. Here the CDR3 DNA reads TGTGCCAGTAGTCGTGAAGGATCGTTCCCCTATAATTCACCCCTCCACTTT.

The chain recombines TRBV7-6 with TRBJ2-3; the match to TRBD2 covers 10 bases. Looked up from germline, CDR1 is SGHVS and CDR2 is FNYEAQ. The CDR3 consists of 19 residues. V was pared by 2 bases and J by 6 bases, with 17 bases of the junction left unmatched. As DNA, the CDR3 is TGTGCCAGCAGCTTATTAGTGTTGCTAGCGGGAGAATCTTGGGATACGCAGTATTTT. This encodes CASSLLVLLAGESWDTQYF.

The genes are TRBV15 and TRBJ1-3, with no clear D. Germline V lookup: CDR1 LNHNV, CDR2 YYDKDF (reference sequence). There are 15 residues in the CDR3. With 0 bases removed from V and 1 base from J, the gap between germline ends came to 7 bases. Here the CDR3 reads CATSRDWQSGNTIYF. CDR3 sequence (DNA): TGTGCCACCAGCAGAGATTGGCAGTCTGGAAACACCATATATTTT.